Listed below are T cell receptor beta chains from one sample, sequenced in a study of blood T cell repertoires in COVID-19. The protocol was immunoSEQ multiplex PCR, while the TCRdb copy is restricted to in-frame clones and leaves out a portion. This table has around 18,000 clones, roughly 89% appearing once. Sample: peripheral blood. The receptors come from a human donor in a cohort sampled during active COVID-19. CDR3s include the opening cysteine and the closing phenylalanine or tryptophan. D genes are given only for firm matches. Only some rows state a clone size, as once, few, many or a class for expanded clones.

>TRBJ2-4|TRBV11-3|-|-
CASSLESSDLTLAKNIQYF
TGTGCCAGCAGCTTAGAAAGCTCTGATTTAACGCTAGCCAAAAACATTCAGTACTTC
>TRBJ2-3|TRBV10-3|-|-
CAISTTSTDTQYF
TGTGCCATCAGTACTACTAGCACAGATACGCAGTATTTT
>TRBJ2-3|TRBV4-2|TRBD2|-
CASSSGTSGSTDTQYF
TGTGCCAGCAGCTCCGGGACTAGCGGGTCCACAGATACGCAGTATTTT
>TRBJ1-1|TRBV19|-|-
CASSRRGSLNTEAFF
TGTGCCAGTAGTAGAAGGGGCAGCCTGAACACTGAAGCTTTCTTT
>TRBJ1-3|TRBV19|-|-
CASSIDHSGMNSGNTIYF
TGTGCCAGTAGTATAGATCATTCGGGGATGAACTCTGGAAACACCATATATTTT
>TRBJ1-2|TRBV19|-|-
CASSKRSTGSYTF
TGTGCCAGTAGTAAGAGGTCTACAGGGAGCTACACCTTC
>TRBJ2-6|TRBV9|-|-
CASSVESLPPSGANVLTF
TGTGCCAGCAGCGTAGAAAGCTTACCGCCCTCTGGGGCCAACGTCCTGACTTTC
>TRBJ2-5|TRBV3-1/TRBV3-2|TRBD1|-
CASSRGQGMGEETQYF
TGTGCCAGCAGCCGCGGACAGGGCATGGGCGAAGAGACCCAGTACTTC
>TRBJ2-7|TRBV29-1|TRBD1|-
CSAHRGYEQYF
TGCAGCGCACACAGGGGATACGAGCAGTACTTC
>TRBJ2-7|TRBV9|TRBD2|few
CASSVLDSGRDEQYF
TGTGCCAGCAGCGTACTTGATAGCGGGAGGGACGAGCAGTACTTC
>TRBJ1-6|TRBV22-1|-|-
CPPYTLQEGAFSSPLHF
TGTCCCCCATACACACTGCAGGAGGGGGCGTTCTCTTCACCCCTCCACTTT